This TCR beta chain derives from a study of T-cell memory formation after mild COVID-19. Whole-study results and caveats: For contracting clones, CD4+ ones sat mainly in CM and EM, CD8+ in EMRA. The study detected some responding clones in pre-infection memory, suggesting cross-reactive memory joined.

Using constant-segment primers, 5'RACE produced TCR alpha and TCR beta cDNA libraries carrying sample barcodes and UMIs. TCRdb passed the 5' RACE reads through MiXCR, listing each CDR3 protein once. This table holds 470,000 or so distinct CDR3 sequences, 18% found once. Trimming shortened V by 4 bases and J by 5 bases, and 15 bases separated the two germline ends. Germline V lookup: CDR1 SGHDT, CDR2 YYEEEE. This CDR3 contains 14 residues. The sample holds a few counts of this clonotype. The target antigen is unknown. This receptor was taken from a man between 18 and 35 years old who had mild COVID-19 (a few samples of this study predate the infection). Cell type and time point are not known. The sequenced sample consisted of PBMCs or a T cell subset sorted from them (not recorded which). The chain combines TRBV5-6 with TRBJ2-5; D gene uncertain. Here the CDR3 DNA reads TGTGCCAGCAGCGCAGAGGAAGAGTGGGAGACCCAGTACTTC. This encodes CASSAEEEWETQYF.